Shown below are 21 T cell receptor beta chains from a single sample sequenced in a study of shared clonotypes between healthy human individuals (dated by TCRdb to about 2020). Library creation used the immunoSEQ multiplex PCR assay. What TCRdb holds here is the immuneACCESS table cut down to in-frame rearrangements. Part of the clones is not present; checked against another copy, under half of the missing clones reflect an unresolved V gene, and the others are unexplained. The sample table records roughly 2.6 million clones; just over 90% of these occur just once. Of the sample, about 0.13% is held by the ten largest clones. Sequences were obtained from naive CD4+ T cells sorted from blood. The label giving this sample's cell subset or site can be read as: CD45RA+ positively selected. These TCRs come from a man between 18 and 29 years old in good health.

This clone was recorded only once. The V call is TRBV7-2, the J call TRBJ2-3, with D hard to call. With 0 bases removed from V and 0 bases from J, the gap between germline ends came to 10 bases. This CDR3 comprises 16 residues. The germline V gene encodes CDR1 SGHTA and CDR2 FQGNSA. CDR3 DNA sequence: TGTGCCAGCAGCTTAGCTTGGGGTGGAAGCACAGATACGCAGTATTTT. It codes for CASSLAWGGSTDTQYF.

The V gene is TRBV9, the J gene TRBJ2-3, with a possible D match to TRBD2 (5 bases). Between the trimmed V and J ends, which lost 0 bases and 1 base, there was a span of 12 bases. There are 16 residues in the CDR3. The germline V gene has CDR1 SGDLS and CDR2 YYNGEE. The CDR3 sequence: CASSVAGIARTDTQYF. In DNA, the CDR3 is TGTGCCAGCAGCGTAGCGGGGATAGCGCGCACAGATACGCAGTATTTT.

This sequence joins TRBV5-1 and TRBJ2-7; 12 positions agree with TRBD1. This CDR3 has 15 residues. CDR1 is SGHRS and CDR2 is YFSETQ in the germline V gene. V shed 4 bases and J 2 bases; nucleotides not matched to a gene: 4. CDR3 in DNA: TGCGCCAGCAGCCACGGGACAGGGGGCACCTACGAGCAGTACTTC. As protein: CASSHGTGGTYEQYF.

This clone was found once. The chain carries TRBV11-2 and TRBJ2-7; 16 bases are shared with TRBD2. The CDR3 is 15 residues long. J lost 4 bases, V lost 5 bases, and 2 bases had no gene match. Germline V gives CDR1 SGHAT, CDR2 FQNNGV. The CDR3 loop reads CASSPGLAGGYEQYF. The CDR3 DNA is TGTGCCAGCAGCCCGGGACTAGCGGGAGGGTACGAGCAGTACTTC.

The CDR3 region has the DNA TGTGCCAGCACCCTGGGCCAGGGTAAAGGGCCCCAGCATTTT. Encoded protein: CASTLGQGKGPQHF. The rearrangement uses TRBV2 and TRBJ1-5; D is perhaps TRBD1 (5 bases). CDR3 length: 14 residues. Deletions cut 7 bases from V and 9 bases from J, with 19 bases between. Per germline, CDR1 SNHLY and CDR2 FYNNEI.

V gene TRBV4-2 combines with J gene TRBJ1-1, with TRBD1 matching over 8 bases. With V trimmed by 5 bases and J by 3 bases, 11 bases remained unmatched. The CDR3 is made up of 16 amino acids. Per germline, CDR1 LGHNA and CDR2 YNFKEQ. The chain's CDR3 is CASSSGRGQADTEAFF. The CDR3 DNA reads TGTGCCAGCAGCTCTGGAAGGGGACAGGCCGACACTGAAGCTTTCTTT.

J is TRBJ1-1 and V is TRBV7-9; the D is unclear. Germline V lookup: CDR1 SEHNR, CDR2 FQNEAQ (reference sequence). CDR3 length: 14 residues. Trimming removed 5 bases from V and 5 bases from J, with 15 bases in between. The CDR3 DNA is TGTGCCAGCAGCCGTTCCTCTGGCGAGACTGAAGCTTTCTTT. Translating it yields CASSRSSGETEAFF.

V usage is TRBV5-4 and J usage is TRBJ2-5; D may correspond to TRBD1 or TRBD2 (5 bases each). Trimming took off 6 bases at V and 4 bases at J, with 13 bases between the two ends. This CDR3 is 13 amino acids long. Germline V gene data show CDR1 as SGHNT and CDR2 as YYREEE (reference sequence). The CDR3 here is CASTPGPLETQYF. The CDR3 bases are TGTGCCAGCACCCCGGGACCCCTAGAGACCCAGTACTTC.

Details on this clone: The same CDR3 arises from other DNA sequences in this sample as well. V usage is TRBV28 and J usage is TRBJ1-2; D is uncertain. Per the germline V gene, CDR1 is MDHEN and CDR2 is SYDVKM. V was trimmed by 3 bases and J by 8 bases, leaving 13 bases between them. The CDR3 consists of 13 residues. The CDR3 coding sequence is TGTGCCAGCAGTTTGAGTCCTCCCGGGGGCTACACCTTC. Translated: CASSLSPPGGYTF.

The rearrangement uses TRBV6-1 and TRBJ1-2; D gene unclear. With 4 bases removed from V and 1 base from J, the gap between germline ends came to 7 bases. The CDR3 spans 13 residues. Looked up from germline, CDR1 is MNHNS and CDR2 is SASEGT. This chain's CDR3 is CASSGWVNYGYTF. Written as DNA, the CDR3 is TGTGCCAGCAGTGGATGGGTTAACTATGGCTACACCTTC.

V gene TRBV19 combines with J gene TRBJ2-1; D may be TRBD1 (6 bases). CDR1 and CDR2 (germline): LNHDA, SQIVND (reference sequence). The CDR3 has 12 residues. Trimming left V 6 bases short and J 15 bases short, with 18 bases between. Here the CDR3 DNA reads TGTGCCAGTAGCCCACAAGGTAGGGGGTGGTTCTTC. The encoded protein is CASSPQGRGWFF. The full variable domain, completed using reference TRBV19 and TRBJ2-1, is DGGITQSPKYLFRKEGQNVTLSCEQNLNHDAMYWYRQDPGQGLRLIYYSQIVNDFQKGDIAEGYSVSREKKESFPLTVTSAQKNPTAFYLCASSPQGRGWFFGPGTRLTVL.

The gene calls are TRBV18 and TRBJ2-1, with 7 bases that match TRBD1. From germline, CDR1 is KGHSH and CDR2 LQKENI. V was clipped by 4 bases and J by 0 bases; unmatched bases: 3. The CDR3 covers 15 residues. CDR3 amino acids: CASSQGADSYNEQFF. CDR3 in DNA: TGTGCCAGCTCACAGGGGGCGGACTCCTACAATGAGCAGTTCTTC.

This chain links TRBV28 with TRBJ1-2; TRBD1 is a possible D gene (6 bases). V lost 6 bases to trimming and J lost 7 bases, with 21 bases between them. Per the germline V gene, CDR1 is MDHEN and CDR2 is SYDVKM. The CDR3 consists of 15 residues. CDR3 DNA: TGTGCCAGCAGCTTGGTGGGGGGGCAAACTATTGGCTACACCTTC. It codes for CASSLVGGQTIGYTF.

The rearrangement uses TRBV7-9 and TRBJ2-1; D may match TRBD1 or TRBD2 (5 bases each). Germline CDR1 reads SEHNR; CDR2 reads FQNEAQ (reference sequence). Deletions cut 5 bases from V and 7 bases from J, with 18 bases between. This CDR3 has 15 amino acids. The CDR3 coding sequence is TGTGCCAGCAGCCCCCGTGGGACCGGAAGGAATGAGCAGTTCTTC. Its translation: CASSPRGTGRNEQFF.

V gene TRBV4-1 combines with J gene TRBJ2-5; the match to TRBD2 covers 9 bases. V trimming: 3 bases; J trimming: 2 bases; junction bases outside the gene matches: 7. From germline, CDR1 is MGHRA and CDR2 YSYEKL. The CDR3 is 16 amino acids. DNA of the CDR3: TGCGCCAGCAGCCAGAACCCTAGCGGGGTGCAAGAGACCCAGTACTTC. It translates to CASSQNPSGVQETQYF.

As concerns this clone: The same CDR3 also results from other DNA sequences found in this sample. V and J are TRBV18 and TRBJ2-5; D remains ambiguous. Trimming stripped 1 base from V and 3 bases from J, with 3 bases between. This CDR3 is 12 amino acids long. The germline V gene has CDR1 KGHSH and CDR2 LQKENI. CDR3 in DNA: TGTGCCAGCTCACCACAGAAAGAGACCCAGTACTTC. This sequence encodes CASSPQKETQYF.

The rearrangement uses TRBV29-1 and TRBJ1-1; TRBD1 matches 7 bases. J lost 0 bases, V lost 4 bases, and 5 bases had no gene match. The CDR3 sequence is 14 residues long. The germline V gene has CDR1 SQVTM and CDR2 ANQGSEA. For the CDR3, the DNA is TGCAGCGTTGCCCAGGGGGTTTTGAACACTGAAGCTTTCTTT. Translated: CSVAQGVLNTEAFF. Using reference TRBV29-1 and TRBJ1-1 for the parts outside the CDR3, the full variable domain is SAVISQKPSRDICQRGTSLTIQCQVDSQVTMMFWYRQQPGQSLTLIATANQGSEATYESGFVIDKFPISRPNLTFSTLTVSNMSPEDSSIYLCSVAQGVLNTEAFFGQGTRLTVV.

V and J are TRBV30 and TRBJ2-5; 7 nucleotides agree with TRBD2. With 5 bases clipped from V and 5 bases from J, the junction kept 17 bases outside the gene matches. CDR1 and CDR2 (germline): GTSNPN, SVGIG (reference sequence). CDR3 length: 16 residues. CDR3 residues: CAWVKGERELTETQYF. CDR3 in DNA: TGTGCCTGGGTTAAGGGAGAGCGGGAACTGACGGAGACCCAGTACTTC. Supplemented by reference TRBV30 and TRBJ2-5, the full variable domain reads SQTIHQWPATLVQPVGSPLSLECTVEGTSNPNLYWYRQAAGRGLQLLFYSVGIGQISSEVPQNLSASRPQDRQFILSSKKLLLSDSGFYLCAWVKGERELTETQYFGPGTRLLVL.

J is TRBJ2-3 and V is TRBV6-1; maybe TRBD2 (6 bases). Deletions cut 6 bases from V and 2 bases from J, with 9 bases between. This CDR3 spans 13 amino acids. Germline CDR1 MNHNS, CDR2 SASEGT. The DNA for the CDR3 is TGTGCCAGCAGACTAGCAGCCACAGATACGCAGTATTTT. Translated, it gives CASRLAATDTQYF.

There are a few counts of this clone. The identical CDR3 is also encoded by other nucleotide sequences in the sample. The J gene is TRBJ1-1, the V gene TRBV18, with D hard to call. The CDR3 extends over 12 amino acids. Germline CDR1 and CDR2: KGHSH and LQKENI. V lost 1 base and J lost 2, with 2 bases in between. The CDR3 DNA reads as TGTGCCAGCTCACCACTTAACACTGAAGCTTTCTTT. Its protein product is CASSPLNTEAFF.

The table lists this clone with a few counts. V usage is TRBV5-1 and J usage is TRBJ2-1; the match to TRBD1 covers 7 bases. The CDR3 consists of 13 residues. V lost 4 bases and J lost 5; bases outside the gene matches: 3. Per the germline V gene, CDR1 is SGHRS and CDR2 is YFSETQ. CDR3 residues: CASSRGQNNEQFF. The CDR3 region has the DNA TGCGCCAGCAGCCGGGGACAGAACAATGAGCAGTTCTTC.